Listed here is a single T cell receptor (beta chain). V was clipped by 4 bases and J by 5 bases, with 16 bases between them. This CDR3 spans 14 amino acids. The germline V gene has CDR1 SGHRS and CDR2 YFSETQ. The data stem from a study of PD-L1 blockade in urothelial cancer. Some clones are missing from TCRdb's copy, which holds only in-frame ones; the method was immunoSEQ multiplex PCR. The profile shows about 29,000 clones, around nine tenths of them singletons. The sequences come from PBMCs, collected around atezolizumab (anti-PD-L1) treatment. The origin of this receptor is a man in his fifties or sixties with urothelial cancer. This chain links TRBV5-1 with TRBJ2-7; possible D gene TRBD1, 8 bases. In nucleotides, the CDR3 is TGCGCCAGCAGCCCCACAGGGGGGGTTAACGAGCAGTACTTC. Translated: CASSPTGGVNEQYF.